The clone carrying this T cell receptor beta chain was recorded a few times. Generated by immunoSEQ multiplex PCR, the TCRdb table keeps only in-frame clones and is missing some. Among around 70,000 clones listed, approximately 91% were seen once. This sample was taken from a study of blood T cell repertoires in COVID-19. The wider study: Nucleic acid was either cDNA or gDNA, and it came from T cells, B-cell-depleted T cells, or PBMCs.

Per germline, CDR1 LNHDA and CDR2 SQIVND (reference sequence). This CDR3 region has 12 residues. The germline V and J ends were trimmed by 4 bases and 6 bases, with 7 bases remaining between them. The sample comprised peripheral blood. This receptor was identified in a man over 45 with COVID-19, enrolled during active disease. This chain joins TRBV19 and TRBJ2-1; D unresolved. CDR3 coding DNA: TGTGCCAGTAGTAATCTCGGCAATGAGCAGTTCTTC. Its translation: CASSNLGNEQFF.